This T cell receptor beta chain was recovered during a study of T cells in Graves' hyperthyroidism and ophthalmopathy. Background on the study: Peripheral blood collection took place at initial diagnosis, before any treatment. Study-wide results and caveats: Separating ophthalmopathy from stable hyperthyroidism was achieved by a 13 V-J model.

The V gene's germline CDR1 is MGHRA and CDR2 YSYEKL. The CDR3 is 13 amino acids. V gave up 1 base and J gave up 6 bases, with 9 bases separating them. As regards this clonotype: Its antigen is not known.

The CDR3 regions of TCR beta were amplified from RNA transcripts. A set of HTBI primers served as the primers for a first-round RT-PCR of the TCR CDR3. TCRdb reprocessed the multiplex PCR reads with MiXCR, giving one entry per CDR3 protein. This sample has 300,000 to 450,000 distinct CDR3 sequences, with about 13% found just once. The sample was blood. This chain uses TRBV4-1 with TRBJ1-1, with D possibly matching TRBD1 (5 bases). The TCR originated in a man aged 30-40 years with Graves' hyperthyroidism that later progressed to Graves' ophthalmopathy. This CDR3 is CASSQGMGPEAFF. Written as DNA, the CDR3 is TGCGCCAGCAGCCAAGGGATGGGGCCTGAAGCTTTCTTT.